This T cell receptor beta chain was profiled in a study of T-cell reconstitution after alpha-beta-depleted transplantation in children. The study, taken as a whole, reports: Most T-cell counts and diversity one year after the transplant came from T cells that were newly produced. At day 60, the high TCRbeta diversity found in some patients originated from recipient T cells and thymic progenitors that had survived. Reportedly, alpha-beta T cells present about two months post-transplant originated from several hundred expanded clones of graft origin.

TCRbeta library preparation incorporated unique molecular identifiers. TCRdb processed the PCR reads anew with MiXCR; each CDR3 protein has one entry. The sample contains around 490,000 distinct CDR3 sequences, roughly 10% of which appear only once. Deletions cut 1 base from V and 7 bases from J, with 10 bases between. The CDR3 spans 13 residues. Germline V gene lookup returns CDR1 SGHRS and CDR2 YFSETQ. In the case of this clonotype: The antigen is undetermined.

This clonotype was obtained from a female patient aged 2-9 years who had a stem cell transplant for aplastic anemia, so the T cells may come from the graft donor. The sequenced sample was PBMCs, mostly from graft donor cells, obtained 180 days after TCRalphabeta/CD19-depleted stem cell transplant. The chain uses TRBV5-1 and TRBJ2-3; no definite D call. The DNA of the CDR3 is TGCGCCAGCAGCTTGAATCCGCACAATACGCAGTATTTT. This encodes CASSLNPHNTQYF.